This record covers a single TCR beta chain. The time point is: pretreatment peripheral blood. Per-patient samples, pretreatment and on-treatment, numbered 1 to 8. CDR3 size: 16 residues. CDR1 and CDR2 from the germline V gene are MNHEY and SMNVEV (reference sequence). Deletions cut 5 bases from V and 0 bases from J, with 16 bases between. These data originate in a study of PD-L1 blockade in urothelial cancer. The wider study: Blood analysis took place 3 weeks (second dose) and 6 weeks after treatment start.

Each PCR contained spiked-in synthetic TCR analog templates. The table came from immunoSEQ multiplex PCR; TCRdb's copy has only in-frame clones and leaves some out. Here the sample spans around 66,000 clones, roughly four fifths being singletons. The J gene is TRBJ1-1, the V gene TRBV27; tentative D call: TRBD1 (6 bases). The material sequenced was PBMCs, taken around atezolizumab (anti-PD-L1) treatment. The TCR originated in a man aged 70-80 years with urothelial cancer. The CDR3 spells CASSKAGTYMNTEAFF. Here the CDR3 DNA reads TGTGCCAGCAGTAAGGCCGGGACATACATGAACACTGAAGCTTTCTTT.